This entry lists 27 T cell receptor beta chains sequenced from one sample in a study of CD8+ T cells in alopecia areata (dated by TCRdb to 2016 to 2019). What the treatment or condition label conveys for this sample: oral pan-JAK inhibitor, 5-10 mg twice daily. The library was made by the immunoSEQ multiplex PCR assay. RNA was extracted from all samples and reverse transcribed into cDNA as template for TCR sequencing. Imported from immuneACCESS, the table was reduced by TCRdb to in-frame sequences with V and J called. These copies leave out some clones; in studies compared against another copy, an unresolved V gene accounts for under half, and the cause of the remainder is not known. This sample gives roughly 190,000 clones in total; roughly 60% of them show up just once. The ten largest account for 1.3% of the sample. Source: CD4+ T cells sorted from blood, taken around week 49, from a patient treated with tofacitinib. Every receptor here comes from a human donor with alopecia areata.

The chain employs TRBV10-3 and TRBJ2-7; D not resolved. Germline loops: CDR1 ENHRY, CDR2 SYGVKD. Trimming stripped 3 bases from V and 6 bases from J, with 9 bases between. This CDR3 has 12 amino acids. CDR3 nucleotide sequence: TGTGCCATCAGTGATGGAGCTAGCGAGCAGTACTTC. It translates to CAISDGASEQYF.

This chain links TRBV29-1 with TRBJ2-5; D perhaps matches TRBD2 (6 bases). CDR1 SQVTM and CDR2 ANQGSEA come from the germline V gene. This CDR3 is 12 amino acids long. V was pared by 5 bases and J by 5 bases, with 12 bases between. CDR3 amino acids: CSVYWGVETQYF. The CDR3 DNA is TGCAGCGTTTATTGGGGGGTGGAGACCCAGTACTTC.

This rearrangement joins TRBV18 to TRBJ2-7; tentatively, D is TRBD2 (5 bases). This CDR3 has 13 amino acids. Germline CDR1 is KGHSH and CDR2 is LQKENI. V lost 2 bases and J 9 bases, leaving 14 bases between the germline ends. CDR3: CASSPGEGEGQYF. In nucleotides, the CDR3 is TGTGCCAGCTCACCAGGCGAGGGTGAGGGGCAGTACTTC.

The chain is built from TRBV20-1 and TRBJ2-4, with a weak D call TRBD1 (5 bases). This CDR3 comprises 11 residues. V was clipped by 3 bases and J by 6 bases, with 6 bases between them. Looked up from germline, CDR1 is DFQATT and CDR2 is SNEGSKA (reference sequence). CDR3 in DNA: TGCAGTGCTAGTAGGGGAAACATTCAGTACTTC. This sequence encodes CSASRGNIQYF.

This clone was counted many times. The chain couples TRBV29-1 to TRBJ2-7, with no clear D. Germline lookup yields CDR1 SQVTM and CDR2 ANQGSEA. This CDR3 is built from 11 residues. V lost 2 bases to trimming and J lost 4 bases, with 6 bases between them. The CDR3 DNA reads TGCAGCGTTGAATTGCGTTACGAGCAGTACTTC. This gives the protein CSVELRYEQYF.

This clone was seen more than once but under ten times. This chain links TRBV25-1 with TRBJ1-1, with unresolved D. The germline gives CDR1 MGHDK, CDR2 SYGVNS. This CDR3 comprises 12 residues. The ends were cut back, 1 base at V and 3 bases at J, with 3 bases in the middle. CDR3 sequence (DNA): TGTGCCAGCAGTGAATGGGACACTGAAGCTTTCTTT. Its protein product is CASSEWDTEAFF.

This chain connects TRBV9 to TRBJ1-6, with TRBD1 identical over 11 bases. The CDR3 sequence is 14 residues long. CDR1 and CDR2 from the germline V gene are SGDLS and YYNGEE. V dropped 4 bases and J dropped 8; count of bases not matched to a gene: 2. The CDR3 protein is CASSTGQGDSPLHF. CDR3 coding DNA: TGTGCCAGCAGCACGGGACAGGGGGATTCACCCCTCCACTTT.

This clone occurred a few times. V is TRBV10-3 and J is TRBJ2-1; 7 nucleotides match TRBD2. Per the germline V gene, CDR1 is ENHRY and CDR2 is SYGVKD. The V segment lost 3 bases and the J segment 9 bases; nucleotides outside the gene matches: 2. CDR3 length: 12 residues. This CDR3 is CAISEAGFEQFF. CDR3 DNA: TGTGCCATCAGTGAAGCGGGGTTTGAGCAGTTCTTC.

This clone was recorded a few times. The rearrangement links TRBV9 to TRBJ2-5; possible D gene TRBD2, 5 bases. CDR3 length equals 13 residues. CDR1 is SGDLS, CDR2 YYNGEE, per germline. Trimming took 2 bases from V and 5 from J, leaving 10 bases between them. The CDR3 protein is CASSVRGPETQYF. The CDR3 bases are TGTGCCAGCAGCGTCCGAGGGCCGGAGACCCAGTACTTC.

In its sample, this clone was seen a few times. The chain has TRBV20-1 and TRBJ2-1; D is unresolved. The CDR3 is made up of 11 amino acids. CDR1 is DFQATT and CDR2 is SNEGSKA in the germline V gene (reference sequence). Trimming removed 0 bases at V and 8 bases at J, with 5 bases between. CDR3 sequence reads: CSARDTYEQFF. The CDR3, as DNA: TGCAGTGCTAGAGACACTTATGAGCAGTTCTTC.

The DNA of the CDR3 is TGTGCCAGCAGCACGGGACAGACGATGAACACTGAAGCTTTCTTT. This codes for CASSTGQTMNTEAFF. The J gene is TRBJ1-1, the V gene TRBV7-2, with 7 bases aligning to TRBD1. Germline V gene data show CDR1 as SGHTA and CDR2 as FQGNSA. V lost 5 bases, J lost 0 bases, and 6 bases stayed unmatched. The CDR3 length is 15 residues.

The rearrangement joins TRBV2 to TRBJ2-5; TRBD1 is a possible D gene (6 bases). The CDR3 has 14 residues. Trimming took off 6 bases at V and 3 bases at J, with 14 bases between the two ends. Germline assignment: CDR1 SNHLY and CDR2 FYNNEI. This CDR3 reads CASSRTGLEETQYF. CDR3 coding DNA: TGTGCCAGCAGCCGTACAGGGTTGGAAGAGACCCAGTACTTC.

The chain uses TRBV27 and TRBJ1-5; D call uncertain. Per the germline V gene, CDR1 is MNHEY and CDR2 is SMNVEV (reference sequence). V lost 6 bases and J lost 2, with 14 bases in between. This CDR3 spans 15 amino acids. The CDR3 DNA reads TGTGCCAGCAGCCTTAAACACGGGGGCAATCAGCCCCAGCATTTT. It specifies CASSLKHGGNQPQHF.

The DNA for the CDR3 is TGTGCCGGGACGGTTCTCTACACTGAAGCTTTCTTT. It translates to CAGTVLYTEAFF. The chain carries TRBV30 and TRBJ1-1; D is possibly TRBD1 (5 bases). The CDR3 consists of 12 residues. Between the trimmed V and J ends, which lost 8 bases and 3 bases, there was a span of 13 bases. CDR1 GTSNPN and CDR2 SVGIG come from the germline V gene (reference sequence).

The gene calls are TRBV30 and TRBJ1-2; D remains unclear. The ends were cut back, 3 bases at V and 4 bases at J, with 12 bases in the middle. The CDR3 sequence is 13 residues long. In germline, CDR1 is GTSNPN, CDR2 SVGIG (reference sequence). CDR3 in DNA: TGTGCCTGGAGGGAACTACTAAGCTATGGCTACACCTTC. Protein sequence: CAWRELLSYGYTF.

This clone has a single count. V gene TRBV4-1 combines with J gene TRBJ2-2; possibly TRBD2 for D (5 bases). From germline, CDR1 is MGHRA and CDR2 YSYEKL. The CDR3 has 14 amino acids. The ends were cut back, 1 base at V and 4 bases at J, with 7 bases in the middle. The CDR3: CASSQGTGTGELFF. The CDR3, as DNA: TGCGCCAGCAGCCAAGGGACTGGCACCGGGGAGCTGTTTTTT.

The V and J genes are TRBV11-2 and TRBJ2-1; D may correspond to TRBD1 or TRBD2 (5 bases each). This CDR3 has 16 amino acids. Germline V lookup: CDR1 SGHAT, CDR2 FQNNGV. V lost 6 bases to trimming and J lost 4 bases, with 19 bases between them. CDR3 DNA sequence: TGTGCCAGCAGACCGGCCGGGACCGCCCCGTACAATGAGCAGTTCTTC. It translates to CASRPAGTAPYNEQFF.

This clone was seen a few times. The CDR3 nucleotides are TGTGCCAGCAGCTTATTCGGTCCCCGAGAGGAGTCCGGGCAGTACTTC. Residues: CASSLFGPREESGQYF. The rearrangement uses TRBV7-9 and TRBJ2-7; D unresolved. This CDR3 is 16 amino acids long. Germline V gene lookup returns CDR1 SEHNR and CDR2 FQNEAQ (reference sequence). V lost 2 bases and J 9 bases, leaving 23 bases between the germline ends.

This rearrangement joins TRBV29-1 to TRBJ1-1; weak D call: TRBD1 (6 bases). Trimming pared 6 bases from V and 0 bases from J, leaving 11 bases between. This CDR3 is built from 13 residues. CDR1 and CDR2 from the germline V gene are SQVTM and ANQGSEA. The CDR3 sequence is CSVHREMNTEAFF. The CDR3 DNA reads as TGCAGCGTCCACAGGGAAATGAACACTGAAGCTTTCTTT.

The chain is built from TRBV29-1 and TRBJ2-1; the match to TRBD2 covers 8 bases. Germline CDR1 reads SQVTM; CDR2 reads ANQGSEA. There are 14 residues in the CDR3. V lost 6 bases, J lost 6 bases, and 10 bases stayed unmatched. The CDR3 nucleotides are TGCAGCGTGTGCCCGGGGGGGGCCGGCAATGAGCAGTTCTTC. Its translation: CSVCPGGAGNEQFF.

The chain combines TRBV30 with TRBJ1-5; 7 bases are shared with TRBD1. The length of the CDR3 is 14 residues. Trimming took 2 bases from V and 2 from J; bases not matched to a gene: 3. The germline CDR1 and CDR2 sequences are GTSNPN and SVGIG (reference sequence). DNA for the CDR3: TGTGCCTGGAGTTCTGGGACAGGCAATCAGCCCCAGCATTTT. This codes for CAWSSGTGNQPQHF.

Of note for this clone: Different DNA sequences within this sample yield the same CDR3. This chain joins TRBV29-1 and TRBJ1-1, with TRBD1 as a possible D gene (6 bases). Per the germline V gene, CDR1 is SQVTM and CDR2 is ANQGSEA. The CDR3 length is 13 residues. V dropped 5 bases and J dropped 0 bases, with 10 bases sitting between them. The chain's CDR3 is CSVSGTMNTEAFF. The DNA for the CDR3 is TGCAGCGTTTCCGGGACAATGAACACTGAAGCTTTCTTT.

The CDR3 sequence is CASSRGGPTPTDTQYF. CDR3 nucleotide sequence: TGTGCCAGCAGCCGCGGGGGGCCGACACCCACAGATACGCAGTATTTT. This chain joins TRBV11-3 and TRBJ2-3; 8 bases match TRBD2. Germline trimming cut 5 bases from V and 2 bases from J; bases unmatched to any gene: 9. This CDR3 is 16 amino acids long. CDR1 and CDR2 (germline): SGHNT, YENEEA.

This clone was seen just once. This chain connects TRBV6-6 to TRBJ2-7; 7 bases agree with TRBD1. V was clipped by 5 bases and J by 3 bases; unmatched bases: 13. The CDR3 is made up of 16 amino acids. The germline V gene has CDR1 MNHNY and CDR2 SVGAGI (reference sequence). DNA for the CDR3: TGTGCCAGCAGTCCTGGAACCGGGACAGTAAGCTACGAGCAGTACTTC. This encodes CASSPGTGTVSYEQYF.

J is TRBJ2-3 and V is TRBV14; D not resolved. Germline CDR1 is SGHDN and CDR2 is FVKESK. The CDR3 contains 15 residues. V was pared by 2 bases and J by 2 bases, with 11 bases between. The CDR3: CASSQLTAPTDTQYF. CDR3 coding DNA: TGTGCCAGCAGCCAACTTACAGCTCCCACAGATACGCAGTATTTT.

The rearrangement links TRBV5-1 to TRBJ2-5, with 8 bases that match TRBD1. After removal of 0 bases from V and 4 bases from J, the junction contained 2 bases not matched to a gene. CDR3 size: 14 residues. Germline CDR1 is SGHRS and CDR2 is YFSETQ. The CDR3 sequence: CASSLARGRETQYF. CDR3 coding DNA: TGCGCCAGCAGCTTGGCCAGGGGGCGAGAGACCCAGTACTTC.

This chain connects TRBV4-3 to TRBJ2-2; TRBD1 is a possible D gene (6 bases). Germline values: CDR1 LGHNA, CDR2 YSLEER. The V end lost 4 bases, the J end lost 1 base, and 13 bases lay between the germline ends. This CDR3 spans 16 amino acids. The DNA for the CDR3 is TGCGCCAGCAGCCGAGAGACAGGATTGAACACCGGGGAGCTGTTTTTT. It specifies CASSRETGLNTGELFF.